The rows below give T cell receptor beta chains drawn from one sample of a study of cytomegalovirus exposure and HLA in healthy donors. The table came from immunoSEQ multiplex PCR; TCRdb's copy has only in-frame clones and leaves some out. The table shows 170,000 or so clones, with around 80% occurring only once. The specimen was PBMCs. Receptors were obtained from a woman aged 40 to 50 in good health and CMV-seronegative. The CDR3 runs from the conserved cysteine through the conserved F or W. Fields, in order: V gene, D gene, J gene, clone size, CDR3 protein, CDR3 DNA. D genes are given only for firm matches. A clone size is listed for some rows: how often the clone was seen (once, few, many), or a class if it is expanded.

v_gene: TRBV5-1; d_gene: -; j_gene: TRBJ2-3; abundance: -; CDR3aa: CASRRVGDTDTQYF; CDR3nt: TGCGCCAGCCGCCGTGTGGGAGACACAGATACGCAGTATTTT
v_gene: TRBV18; d_gene: TRBD1; j_gene: TRBJ2-1; abundance: -; CDR3aa: CASSPSIRQGASEQFF; CDR3nt: TGTGCCAGCTCACCATCCATTAGGCAGGGGGCCAGTGAGCAGTTCTTC
v_gene: TRBV10-3; d_gene: -; j_gene: TRBJ1-1; abundance: few; CDR3aa: CAISELGSEAFF; CDR3nt: TGTGCCATCAGTGAGCTGGGCAGTGAAGCTTTCTTT
v_gene: TRBV7-2; d_gene: -; j_gene: TRBJ2-7; abundance: -; CDR3aa: CASSTGRISSYEQYF; CDR3nt: TGTGCCAGCAGCACAGGACGGATAAGCTCCTACGAGCAGTACTTC
v_gene: TRBV13; d_gene: TRBD2; j_gene: TRBJ2-3; abundance: -; CDR3aa: CASSQNLAGTDTQYF; CDR3nt: TGTGCCAGCAGCCAAAACCTAGCGGGTACAGATACGCAGTATTTT
v_gene: TRBV10-2; d_gene: TRBD1; j_gene: TRBJ2-3; abundance: -; CDR3aa: CASSEAPGTGGRDTQYF; CDR3nt: TGCGCCAGCAGTGAGGCCCCCGGGACAGGGGGCCGGGATACGCAGTATTTT
v_gene: TRBV28; d_gene: -; j_gene: TRBJ2-7; abundance: -; CDR3aa: CASSFGREVVQYF; CDR3nt: TGTGCCAGCAGTTTTGGGCGGGAAGTAGTGCAGTACTTC
v_gene: TRBV4-1; d_gene: TRBD1; j_gene: TRBJ2-7; abundance: once; CDR3aa: CASSQEGTGGDEQYF; CDR3nt: TGCGCCAGCAGCCAAGAGGGGACAGGGGGCGACGAGCAGTACTTC
v_gene: TRBV7-9; d_gene: TRBD1; j_gene: TRBJ1-4; abundance: -; CDR3aa: CASSAPNRGTNEKLFF; CDR3nt: TGTGCCAGCAGCGCACCCAACAGGGGGACTAATGAAAAACTGTTTTTT
v_gene: TRBV6-1; d_gene: -; j_gene: TRBJ1-2; abundance: few; CDR3aa: CASSEADRTYGYTF; CDR3nt: TGTGCCAGCAGTGAAGCTGACAGGACCTATGGCTACACCTTC
v_gene: TRBV5-1; d_gene: -; j_gene: TRBJ1-2; abundance: -; CDR3aa: CASSLEGRANYGYTF; CDR3nt: TGCGCCAGCAGCTTGGAGGGGCGAGCTAACTATGGCTACACCTTC
v_gene: TRBV28; d_gene: -; j_gene: TRBJ2-3; abundance: few; CDR3aa: CASSWRERTDTQYF; CDR3nt: TGTGCCAGCAGCTGGAGAGAGAGGACAGATACGCAGTATTTT
v_gene: TRBV15; d_gene: -; j_gene: TRBJ2-7; abundance: -; CDR3aa: CATGRDGAQEQYF; CDR3nt: TGTGCCACCGGGCGGGACGGCGCCCAGGAGCAGTACTTC
v_gene: TRBV6-5; d_gene: -; j_gene: TRBJ1-1; abundance: few; CDR3aa: CASSLSTGYNTEAFF; CDR3nt: TGTGCCAGCAGTTTATCGACAGGCTATAACACTGAAGCTTTCTTT
v_gene: TRBV5-6; d_gene: -; j_gene: TRBJ1-5; abundance: -; CDR3aa: CASSEGDQPQHF; CDR3nt: TGTGCCAGCAGCGAGGGGGATCAGCCCCAGCATTTT
v_gene: TRBV6-6; d_gene: TRBD1; j_gene: TRBJ2-7; abundance: -; CDR3aa: CASSLTGATYEQYF; CDR3nt: TGTGCCAGCAGTCTGACAGGGGCAACCTACGAGCAGTACTTC
v_gene: TRBV5-1; d_gene: -; j_gene: TRBJ2-3; abundance: once; CDR3aa: CASSPSPRTDTQYF; CDR3nt: TGCGCCAGCAGCCCCAGTCCCCGCACAGATACGCAGTATTTT
v_gene: TRBV29-1; d_gene: -; j_gene: TRBJ2-1; abundance: -; CDR3aa: CSVEAGVHNEQFF; CDR3nt: TGCAGCGTTGAAGCAGGGGTCCACAATGAGCAGTTCTTC
v_gene: TRBV2; d_gene: TRBD2; j_gene: TRBJ2-1; abundance: -; CDR3aa: CASSPGLADNEQFF; CDR3nt: TGTGCCAGCAGCCCGGGACTAGCGGACAATGAGCAGTTCTTC
v_gene: TRBV19; d_gene: TRBD2; j_gene: TRBJ2-7; abundance: -; CDR3aa: CASSTRFTSGVSSYEQYF; CDR3nt: TGTGCCAGTAGTACTCGATTCACTAGCGGGGTGAGCTCCTACGAGCAGTACTTC
v_gene: TRBV4-2; d_gene: TRBD2; j_gene: TRBJ2-5; abundance: once; CDR3aa: CASSEGLAGVGSETQYF; CDR3nt: TGTGCCAGCAGCGAGGGACTAGCGGGAGTGGGTTCGGAGACCCAGTACTTC
v_gene: TRBV11-3; d_gene: TRBD1; j_gene: TRBJ2-7; abundance: -; CDR3aa: CASSAGTGGLHEQYF; CDR3nt: TGTGCCAGCAGCGCCGGGACAGGGGGTCTCCACGAGCAGTACTTC
v_gene: TRBV5-1; d_gene: TRBD2; j_gene: TRBJ2-1; abundance: -; CDR3aa: CASSLRAGTTLYNEQFF; CDR3nt: TGCGCCAGCAGCTTGAGGGCCGGGACTACTCTCTACAATGAGCAGTTCTTC
v_gene: TRBV6-5; d_gene: TRBD1; j_gene: TRBJ2-7; abundance: few; CDR3aa: CASGQGASYEQYF; CDR3nt: TGTGCCAGTGGGCAGGGGGCTTCCTACGAGCAGTACTTC
v_gene: TRBV28; d_gene: TRBD2; j_gene: TRBJ2-1; abundance: -; CDR3aa: CASSYGASGYNEQFF; CDR3nt: TGTGCCAGCAGCTATGGGGCTAGCGGTTACAATGAGCAGTTCTTC
v_gene: TRBV4-1; d_gene: -; j_gene: TRBJ2-7; abundance: -; CDR3aa: CASSSVYEQYF; CDR3nt: TGCGCCAGCAGCTCGGTCTACGAGCAGTACTTC
v_gene: TRBV27; d_gene: -; j_gene: TRBJ1-1; abundance: few; CDR3aa: CASSPRRSRGTEAFF; CDR3nt: TGTGCCAGCAGTCCCCGACGGTCAAGGGGCACTGAAGCTTTCTTT
v_gene: TRBV27; d_gene: TRBD1; j_gene: TRBJ1-2; abundance: -; CDR3aa: CASSLSTGTYGYTF; CDR3nt: TGTGCCAGCAGTTTATCGACAGGGACCTATGGCTACACCTTC
v_gene: TRBV4-2; d_gene: -; j_gene: TRBJ2-2; abundance: -; CDR3aa: CASSQAGASSTGELFF; CDR3nt: TGTGCCAGCAGCCAAGCAGGGGCGTCGAGTACCGGGGAGCTGTTTTTT